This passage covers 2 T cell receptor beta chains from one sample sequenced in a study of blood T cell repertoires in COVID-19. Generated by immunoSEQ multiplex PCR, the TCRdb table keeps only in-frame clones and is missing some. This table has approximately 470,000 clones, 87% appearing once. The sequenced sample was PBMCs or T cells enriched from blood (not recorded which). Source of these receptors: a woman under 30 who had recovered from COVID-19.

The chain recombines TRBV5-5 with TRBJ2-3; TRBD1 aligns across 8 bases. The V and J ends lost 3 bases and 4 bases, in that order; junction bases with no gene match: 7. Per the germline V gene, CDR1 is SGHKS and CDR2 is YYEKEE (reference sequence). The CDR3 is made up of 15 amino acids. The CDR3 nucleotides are TGTGCCAGCAGCTGGGCGGACAGGGAAGCAGATACGCAGTATTTT. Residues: CASSWADREADTQYF.

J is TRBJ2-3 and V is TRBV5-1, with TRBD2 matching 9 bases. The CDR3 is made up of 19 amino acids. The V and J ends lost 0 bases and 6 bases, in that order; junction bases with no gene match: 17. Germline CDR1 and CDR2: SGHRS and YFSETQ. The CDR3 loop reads CASSLGGLADRRIGDTQYF. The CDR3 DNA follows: TGCGCCAGCAGCTTGGGGGGACTAGCCGACCGCCGGATTGGGGATACGCAGTATTTT.